The clone carrying this T cell receptor (beta chain) was seen once. What it binds is unknown. The data were obtained in a study of radiotherapy plus CTLA-4 blockade in lung cancer. Whole-study findings and limits: Clones derived from tumor TCRs expanded in blood after radiotherapy plus ipilimumab. Reported findings show early blood T cell clone dynamics, with interferon-beta, best predicted response.

Sequenced by immunoSEQ multiplex PCR; TCRdb stores in-frame clones only, minus some. The sample has 45,000 to 60,000 clones, more than 75% seen once; the top ten hold over 6.5%. This CDR3 region has 16 residues. Looked up from germline, CDR1 is MGHRA and CDR2 is YSYEKL. Trimming took off 0 bases at V and 8 bases at J, with 19 bases between the two ends. The J gene is TRBJ1-2, the V gene TRBV4-1; weak D call: TRBD1 (5 bases). Sample: peripheral blood, taken from a patient treated with radiotherapy plus ipilimumab. This TCR came from a human donor with non-small cell lung cancer who had a complete response to radiotherapy plus ipilimumab. The CDR3 DNA reads as TGCGCCAGCAGCCAAGATCTCTTGGGGGGGGTAGGCGGCTACACCTTC. Its translation: CASSQDLLGGVGGYTF.